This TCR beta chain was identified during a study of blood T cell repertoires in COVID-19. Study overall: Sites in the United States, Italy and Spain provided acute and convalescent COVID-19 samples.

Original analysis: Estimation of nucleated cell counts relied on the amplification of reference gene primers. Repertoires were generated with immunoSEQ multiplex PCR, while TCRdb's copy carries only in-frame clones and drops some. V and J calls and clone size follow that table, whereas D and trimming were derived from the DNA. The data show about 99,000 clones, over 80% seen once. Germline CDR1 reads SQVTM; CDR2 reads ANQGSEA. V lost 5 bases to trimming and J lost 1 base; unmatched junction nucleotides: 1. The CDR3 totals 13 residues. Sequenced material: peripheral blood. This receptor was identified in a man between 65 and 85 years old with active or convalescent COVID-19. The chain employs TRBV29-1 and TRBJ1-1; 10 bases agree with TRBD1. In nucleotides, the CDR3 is TGCAGCGTTCGGACAGGGGGGAACACTGAAGCTTTCTTT. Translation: CSVRTGGNTEAFF.